The rows below give T cell receptor beta chains drawn from one sample of a study of CD8 T cells in ankylosing spondylitis. TCRdb itself ran the 5' RACE reads through MiXCR, one entry per CDR3 protein. The data hold some 87,000 distinct CDR3 sequences, with around 10% observed a single time. Sample: blood, either unsorted or a sorted T cell fraction (not recorded which). Receptor source: a male donor with ankylosing spondylitis or in good health (not recorded which). CDR3s include the opening cysteine and the closing phenylalanine or tryptophan. Fields, in order: J gene, clone size, V gene, D gene, CDR3 protein, CDR3 DNA. The D gene is left open where the match is weak. Clone size is shown for a subset of rows, as once, few, many or a class of expanded clone.

j_gene: TRBJ1-3; abundance: NA; v_gene: TRBV20-1; d_gene: NA; CDR3aa: CSAPWGETRAMGNRLYF; CDR3nt: TGCAGTGCCCCCTGGGGGGAAACGCGGGCTATGGGAAACCGGCTATATTTT
j_gene: TRBJ2-1; abundance: many; v_gene: TRBV27; d_gene: NA; CDR3aa: CASSLWAGHNEQFF; CDR3nt: TGTGCCAGCAGTTTATGGGCGGGACACAATGAGCAGTTCTTC
j_gene: TRBJ1-3; abundance: many; v_gene: TRBV20-1; d_gene: NA; CDR3aa: CSARDGNTIYF; CDR3nt: TGCAGTGCTAGAGACGGAAACACCATATATTTT
j_gene: TRBJ2-1; abundance: many; v_gene: TRBV7-3; d_gene: TRBD2; CDR3aa: CASSLIGTSHYNEQFF; CDR3nt: TGTGCCAGCAGCTTAATCGGGACTAGTCACTACAATGAGCAGTTCTTC
j_gene: TRBJ2-3; abundance: few; v_gene: TRBV20-1; d_gene: TRBD1; CDR3aa: CVAERTGRTDTQYF; CDR3nt: TGCGTAGCAGAGCGGACAGGGAGAACAGATACGCAGTATTTT
j_gene: TRBJ2-2; abundance: few; v_gene: TRBV3-1; d_gene: TRBD2; CDR3aa: CASSQVWTSGGDHTGELFF; CDR3nt: TGTGCCAGCAGCCAAGTTTGGACTAGCGGGGGGGATCACACCGGGGAGCTGTTTTTT
j_gene: TRBJ2-7; abundance: NA; v_gene: TRBV14; d_gene: NA; CDR3aa: CASSQTARYSGSYEQYF; CDR3nt: TGTGCCAGCAGCCAAACCGCCAGGTACTCGGGCTCCTACGAGCAGTACTTC
j_gene: TRBJ1-2; abundance: NA; v_gene: TRBV29-1; d_gene: NA; CDR3aa: CSVEDSNGVAGYTF; CDR3nt: TGCAGCGTTGAAGATAGCAACGGGGTAGCCGGCTACACCTTC
j_gene: TRBJ2-7; abundance: many; v_gene: TRBV20-1; d_gene: NA; CDR3aa: CSARSSYEQYF; CDR3nt: TGCAGTGCTAGAAGCTCCTACGAGCAGTACTTC
j_gene: TRBJ2-6; abundance: many; v_gene: TRBV11-3; d_gene: NA; CDR3aa: CASSSTRTGLRSGANVLTF; CDR3nt: TGTGCCAGCAGCTCGACCCGAACAGGGTTGCGCTCTGGGGCCAACGTCCTGACTTTC
j_gene: TRBJ2-5; abundance: many; v_gene: TRBV20-1; d_gene: NA; CDR3aa: CSGNSGGIQETQYF; CDR3nt: TGCAGTGGTAATAGCGGTGGGATACAAGAGACCCAGTACTTC
j_gene: TRBJ2-7; abundance: many; v_gene: TRBV19; d_gene: NA; CDR3aa: CASSSDGPSSYEQYF; CDR3nt: TGTGCCAGTAGCTCGGACGGACCCAGCTCCTACGAGCAGTACTTC
j_gene: TRBJ2-3; abundance: many; v_gene: TRBV5-1; d_gene: NA; CDR3aa: CASSSQTGASSTDTQYF; CDR3nt: TGCGCCAGCAGCTCTCAAACGGGGGCCTCTAGCACAGATACGCAGTATTTT
j_gene: TRBJ2-1; abundance: many; v_gene: TRBV7-8; d_gene: NA; CDR3aa: CASSFPGEGFSYNEQFF; CDR3nt: TGTGCCAGCAGCTTTCCGGGAGAAGGGTTCTCCTACAATGAGCAGTTCTTC
j_gene: TRBJ1-2; abundance: many; v_gene: TRBV5-1; d_gene: NA; CDR3aa: CASSPNVGPSYGYTF; CDR3nt: TGCGCCAGCAGCCCCAACGTGGGACCTTCCTATGGCTACACCTTC
j_gene: TRBJ2-1; abundance: NA; v_gene: TRBV3-1; d_gene: NA; CDR3aa: CASSPTSYNEQFF; CDR3nt: TGTGCCAGCAGCCCAACCTCCTACAATGAGCAGTTCTTC
j_gene: TRBJ2-1; abundance: few; v_gene: TRBV11-2; d_gene: TRBD2; CDR3aa: CASSLVGLAGGNEQFF; CDR3nt: TGTGCCAGCAGCTTAGTAGGATTAGCGGGGGGGAATGAGCAGTTCTTC
j_gene: TRBJ1-2; abundance: many; v_gene: TRBV27; d_gene: NA; CDR3aa: CASRLAAVGDYGYTF; CDR3nt: TGTGCCAGCAGACTCGCAGCGGTCGGAGACTATGGCTACACCTTC
j_gene: TRBJ2-2; abundance: many; v_gene: TRBV5-1; d_gene: TRBD1; CDR3aa: CASRTRGTGDTGELFF; CDR3nt: TGCGCCAGCAGGACCCGAGGGACAGGGGACACCGGGGAGCTGTTTTTT
j_gene: TRBJ2-5; abundance: few; v_gene: TRBV25-1; d_gene: TRBD2; CDR3aa: CASSESWTSGGRQGETQYF; CDR3nt: TGTGCCAGCAGTGAATCGTGGACTAGCGGGGGGCGTCAGGGGGAGACCCAGTACTTC
j_gene: TRBJ2-1; abundance: many; v_gene: TRBV24-1; d_gene: TRBD1; CDR3aa: CATSDPGTGGAFF; CDR3nt: TGTGCCACCAGTGATCCTGGGACAGGGGGCGCGTTCTTC
j_gene: TRBJ2-4; abundance: many; v_gene: TRBV5-1; d_gene: NA; CDR3aa: CAIPLLAVAKNIQYF; CDR3nt: TGCGCCATCCCTTTATTAGCGGTGGCCAAAAACATTCAGTACTTC
j_gene: TRBJ1-2; abundance: many; v_gene: TRBV28; d_gene: NA; CDR3aa: CASSLMDTSNYGYTF; CDR3nt: TGTGCCAGCAGTTTAATGGACACCTCTAACTATGGCTACACCTTC
j_gene: TRBJ2-7; abundance: many; v_gene: TRBV20-1; d_gene: NA; CDR3aa: CGWRGFLGVSYEQYF; CDR3nt: TGCGGATGGAGGGGATTTCTAGGGGTCTCCTACGAGCAGTACTTC
j_gene: TRBJ2-3; abundance: NA; v_gene: TRBV9; d_gene: TRBD2; CDR3aa: CASATQEPLAGGFTDTQYF; CDR3nt: TGTGCCAGCGCTACCCAGGAGCCACTAGCGGGGGGGTTCACAGATACGCAGTATTTT
j_gene: TRBJ1-3; abundance: many; v_gene: TRBV2; d_gene: NA; CDR3aa: CASRDPGREEDGNTIYF; CDR3nt: TGTGCCAGCAGAGATCCGGGAAGGGAGGAAGATGGAAACACCATATATTTT
j_gene: TRBJ2-1; abundance: many; v_gene: TRBV6-2/TRBV6-3; d_gene: NA; CDR3aa: CASRTGTRSYNEQFF; CDR3nt: TGTGCCAGCAGAACCGGGACCCGCTCCTACAATGAGCAGTTCTTC
j_gene: TRBJ1-1; abundance: many; v_gene: TRBV7-6; d_gene: NA; CDR3aa: CASSSSPWAEAFF; CDR3nt: TGTGCCAGCAGCTCCAGCCCATGGGCTGAAGCTTTCTTT
j_gene: TRBJ2-6; abundance: few; v_gene: TRBV15; d_gene: NA; CDR3aa: CATRGGHSFSSGANVLTF; CDR3nt: TGTGCCACCAGGGGAGGACATTCCTTTTCCTCTGGGGCCAACGTCCTGACTTTC
j_gene: TRBJ2-3; abundance: many; v_gene: TRBV23-1; d_gene: NA; CDR3aa: CASTLNSLTDTQYF; CDR3nt: TGCGCCAGCACTCTTAACAGCCTCACAGATACGCAGTATTTT
j_gene: TRBJ1-5; abundance: many; v_gene: TRBV20-1; d_gene: NA; CDR3aa: CSAPRDPVCDQPQHF; CDR3nt: TGCAGTGCCCCGCGAGATCCTGTATGTGATCAGCCCCAGCATTTT
j_gene: TRBJ2-3; abundance: few; v_gene: TRBV14; d_gene: NA; CDR3aa: CASSRLSSGTDTQYF; CDR3nt: TGTGCCAGCAGCAGACTCAGCTCAGGCACAGATACGCAGTATTTT
j_gene: TRBJ2-1; abundance: few; v_gene: TRBV7-2; d_gene: NA; CDR3aa: CASSLVVKLGQFF; CDR3nt: TGTGCCAGCAGCTTGGTTGTTAAACTCGGGCAGTTCTTC
j_gene: TRBJ1-5; abundance: many; v_gene: TRBV12-3/TRBV12-4; d_gene: NA; CDR3aa: CASRGAGNNQPQHF; CDR3nt: TGTGCCAGCAGGGGGGCGGGGAACAATCAGCCCCAGCATTTT
j_gene: TRBJ2-1; abundance: many; v_gene: TRBV5-1; d_gene: TRBD2; CDR3aa: CASSSTGLAGDSGQFF; CDR3nt: TGCGCCAGCAGTTCCACCGGACTAGCTGGAGATTCCGGGCAGTTCTTC
j_gene: TRBJ2-5; abundance: many; v_gene: TRBV20-1; d_gene: NA; CDR3aa: CSARGQIQETQYF; CDR3nt: TGCAGTGCACGAGGACAGATTCAAGAGACCCAGTACTTC
j_gene: TRBJ2-6; abundance: many; v_gene: TRBV2; d_gene: NA; CDR3aa: CAGKSGANVLTF; CDR3nt: TGTGCCGGAAAATCTGGGGCCAACGTCCTGACTTTC
j_gene: TRBJ2-7; abundance: many; v_gene: TRBV12-3/TRBV12-4; d_gene: NA; CDR3aa: CASSFGGAYEQYF; CDR3nt: TGTGCCAGCAGTTTTGGCGGTGCCTACGAGCAGTACTTC
j_gene: TRBJ1-5; abundance: many; v_gene: TRBV27; d_gene: NA; CDR3aa: CASSFEGPHENQPQHF; CDR3nt: TGTGCCAGCAGTTTTGAGGGGCCGCATGAGAATCAGCCCCAGCATTTT
j_gene: TRBJ2-1; abundance: many; v_gene: TRBV7-6; d_gene: NA; CDR3aa: CASSPAGNEQFF; CDR3nt: TGTGCCAGCAGCCCTGCGGGGAATGAGCAGTTCTTC
j_gene: TRBJ2-4; abundance: few; v_gene: TRBV20-1; d_gene: NA; CDR3aa: CSASGLGGAAKNIQYF; CDR3nt: TGCAGTGCTAGTGGATTGGGGGGCGCGGCCAAAAACATTCAGTACTTC
j_gene: TRBJ2-1; abundance: NA; v_gene: TRBV7-8; d_gene: TRBD2; CDR3aa: CASSLDGMTSGGTGGEQFF; CDR3nt: TGTGCCAGCAGCTTAGATGGGATGACTAGCGGGGGGACCGGTGGTGAGCAGTTCTTC